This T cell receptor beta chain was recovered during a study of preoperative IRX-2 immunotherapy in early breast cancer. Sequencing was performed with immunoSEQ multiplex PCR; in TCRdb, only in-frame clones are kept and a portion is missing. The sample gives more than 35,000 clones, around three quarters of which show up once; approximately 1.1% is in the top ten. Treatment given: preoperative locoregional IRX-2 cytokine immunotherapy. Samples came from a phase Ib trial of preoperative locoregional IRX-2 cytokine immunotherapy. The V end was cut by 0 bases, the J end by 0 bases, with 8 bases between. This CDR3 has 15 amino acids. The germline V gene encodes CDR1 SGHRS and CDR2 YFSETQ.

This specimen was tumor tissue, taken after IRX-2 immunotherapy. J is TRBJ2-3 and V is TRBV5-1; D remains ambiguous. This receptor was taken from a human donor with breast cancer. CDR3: CASSLVAPSTDTQYF. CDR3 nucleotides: TGCGCCAGCAGCTTGGTTGCTCCTAGCACAGATACGCAGTATTTT.